The 20 T cell receptor beta chains below all came from one sample that was sequenced in a study of cytomegalovirus exposure and HLA in healthy donors. 60 Vbeta and 13 Jbeta primers were used in PCR. TCRdb's table, derived via immunoSEQ multiplex PCR, lists solely in-frame clones and lacks some. There are 120,000 to 150,000 clones in the sample; over 65% occur only once, and under 2% lies in the top ten. The sample taken for sequencing was PBMCs. The receptors stem from a woman between 25 and 40 years old in good health and CMV-seronegative.

This clone turned up a few times. The V call is TRBV19, the J call TRBJ2-1, with a weak D call TRBD1 (6 bases). The length of the CDR3 is 16 residues. The V and J ends lost 5 bases and 6 bases respectively, with 20 bases between them. Germline V CDR1 and CDR2: LNHDA, SQIVND (reference sequence). The CDR3 nucleotides read TGTGCCAGTAGTCCCCGCAGTAGGGGGACGGGCAATGAGCAGTTCTTC. It is translated as CASSPRSRGTGNEQFF.

The J gene is TRBJ1-2, the V gene TRBV5-1; D remains unclear. With 1 base removed from V and 4 bases from J, the gap between germline ends came to 14 bases. The CDR3 is 15 amino acids. Germline values: CDR1 SGHRS, CDR2 YFSETQ. The CDR3: CASSLQDGLSYGYTF. The CDR3 DNA is TGCGCCAGCAGCTTGCAGGATGGGCTGAGCTATGGCTACACCTTC. Looking up the rest from reference TRBV5-1 and TRBJ1-2 gives the full variable domain: KAGVTQTPRYLIKTRGQQVTLSCSPISGHRSVSWYQQTPGQGLQFLFEYFSETQRNKGNFPGRFSGRQFSNSRSEMNVSTLELGDSALYLCASSLQDGLSYGYTFGSGTRLTVV.

The CDR3 is CASSLAGSSYEQYV. The DNA for the CDR3 is TGTGCCAGCAGTTTGGCGGGGAGCTCCTACGAGCAGTACGTC. The chain has TRBV28 and TRBJ2-7; the D gene is possibly TRBD2 (6 bases). V was trimmed by 3 bases and J by 0 bases, leaving 9 bases between them. CDR3 length equals 14 residues. Germline V gene data show CDR1 as MDHEN and CDR2 as SYDVKM.

This clone showed up just once. The chain employs TRBV28 and TRBJ2-5; TRBD1 agrees at 8 bases. There are 13 residues in the CDR3. Losses at the gene ends were 5 bases for V and 4 bases for J; bases not matched to a gene: 3. The germline CDR1 and CDR2 sequences are MDHEN and SYDVKM. Here the CDR3 DNA reads TGTGCCAGCAGTAGGGGACAGGCAGAGACCCAGTACTTC. Its protein product is CASSRGQAETQYF.

This clone has a single count. The J gene is TRBJ2-1, the V gene TRBV18, with a weak D call TRBD2 (6 bases). Germline V gene lookup returns CDR1 KGHSH and CDR2 LQKENI. The length of the CDR3 is 15 residues. V was trimmed by 3 bases and J by 5 bases, leaving 14 bases between them. The CDR3 is CASSPGLGLDNEQFF. Here the CDR3 DNA reads TGTGCCAGCTCACCGGGACTGGGATTGGACAATGAGCAGTTCTTC.

This clone was counted a few times. In DNA form, the CDR3 reads TGTGCCAGCAGCGTAGCCCTGGGACAGGACGAAAAACTGTTTTTT. Its translation is CASSVALGQDEKLFF. J is TRBJ1-4 and V is TRBV9; the match to TRBD1 covers 8 bases. The CDR3 runs 15 residues. Germline CDR1 SGDLS, CDR2 YYNGEE. V shed 0 bases, J shed 8 bases, and the junction held 6 bases outside the gene matches.

This chain uses TRBV7-3 with TRBJ2-3; D is unclear. This CDR3 has 16 residues. From germline, CDR1 is SGHTA and CDR2 FQGTGA. V lost 1 base and J lost 5, with 16 bases in between. This chain's CDR3 is CASSLKVRLTQDTQYF. The CDR3 DNA is TGTGCCAGCAGCTTAAAGGTGAGGCTTACTCAAGATACGCAGTATTTT.

This rearrangement joins TRBV5-1 to TRBJ1-2, with no clear D. V was cut by 4 bases and J by 8 bases, with 18 bases left in between. This CDR3 comprises 14 residues. Germline CDR1 SGHRS, CDR2 YFSETQ. The DNA for the CDR3 is TGCGCCAGCAGCCCAACAGTGTCGACGGGGGGCTACACCTTC. Translated, it gives CASSPTVSTGGYTF.

This clone was found once. The V and J genes are TRBV6-5 and TRBJ2-1; D uncertain. Trimming took off 3 bases at V and 8 bases at J, with 5 bases between the two ends. This CDR3 has 11 amino acids. CDR1 and CDR2 from the germline V gene are MNHEY and SVGAGI. CDR3: CASSYRDEQFF. The CDR3 DNA reads TGTGCCAGCAGTTATCGAGATGAGCAGTTCTTC.

Notes on this clone: One end of the junction fails to match germline, which may point to a read error. The chain uses TRBV7-7 and TRBJ2-1, with 9 nucleotides matching TRBD2. The CDR3 length is 16 residues. CDR1 is SSHAT, CDR2 FNYEAQ, per germline (reference sequence). The CDR3 nucleotides are TGTGCTAGCAGCCCCGTAAGCGGGGGGTTTGGCAATGAGCAGTTCTTC. Its translation: CASSPVSGGFGNEQFF.

This clone appeared a single time. The V call is TRBV18, the J call TRBJ1-4; 7 bases are a match to TRBD1. The germline gives CDR1 KGHSH, CDR2 LQKENI. The CDR3 sequence is 17 residues long. V lost 2 bases and J lost 6; bases outside the gene matches: 12. As DNA, the CDR3 is TGTGCCAGCTCACCATTGGAAGCCGGGACAGAAGATGAAAAACTGTTTTTT. Translating gives CASSPLEAGTEDEKLFF. Filled out from reference TRBV18 and TRBJ1-4, the complete variable domain reads NAGVMQNPRHLVRRRGQEARLRCSPMKGHSHVYWYRQLPEEGLKFMVYLQKENIIDESGMPKERFSAEFPKEGPSILRIQQVVRGDSAAYFCASSPLEAGTEDEKLFFGSGTQLSVL.

V usage is TRBV7-3 and J usage is TRBJ2-1; tentative D call: TRBD2 (6 bases). Germline CDR1 SGHTA, CDR2 FQGTGA. This CDR3 is built from 12 residues. Trimming took 2 bases from V and 12 from J, leaving 11 bases between them. The chain's CDR3 is CASSLAGSPQFF. The CDR3 coding sequence is TGTGCCAGCAGCTTAGCGGGGAGCCCGCAGTTCTTC.

To note about this clone: Other nucleotide sequences in the sample specify the same CDR3. The CDR3 sequence is CAWSPDSGGPGTQYF. DNA for the CDR3: TGTGCCTGGAGTCCCGACAGCGGGGGGCCGGGGACGCAGTATTTT. The chain couples TRBV30 to TRBJ2-3, with 9 bases that match TRBD2. J gave up 9 bases and V 2 bases, and 12 bases lay outside the gene matches. From germline, CDR1 is GTSNPN and CDR2 SVGIG (reference sequence). This CDR3 contains 15 residues.

J is TRBJ1-1 and V is TRBV27; no firm D call. Trimming left V 0 bases short and J 1 base short, with 3 bases between. The germline V gene encodes CDR1 MNHEY and CDR2 SMNVEV (reference sequence). The CDR3 has 13 amino acids. The CDR3 DNA follows: TGTGCCAGCAGTTTATCGCGGAACACTGAAGCTTTCTTT. Amino acids: CASSLSRNTEAFF.

V usage is TRBV6-5 and J usage is TRBJ2-2; tentatively, D is TRBD1 (6 bases). The V end lost 4 bases, the J end lost 5 bases, and 14 bases lay between the germline ends. This CDR3 is 15 amino acids long. CDR1 and CDR2 (germline): MNHEY, SVGAGI. The DNA of the CDR3 is TGTGCCAGCAGTTCCACGGGACATGGAACCGGGGAGCTGTTTTTT. This sequence encodes CASSSTGHGTGELFF.

The chain joins TRBV19 to TRBJ1-5; D is ambiguous. This CDR3 spans 14 amino acids. Trimming stripped 8 bases from V and 6 bases from J, with 17 bases between. CDR1 is LNHDA, CDR2 SQIVND, per germline (reference sequence). CDR3 residues: CASELREHSQPQHF. CDR3 coding DNA: TGTGCCAGTGAACTCCGGGAGCACAGTCAGCCCCAGCATTTT.

The V call is TRBV4-1, the J call TRBJ2-3; D may be TRBD2 (6 bases). Per germline, CDR1 MGHRA and CDR2 YSYEKL. V lost 5 bases, J lost 2 bases, and 8 bases lay in between. The CDR3 loop spans 13 amino acids. CDR3 region: CASSRDFTDTQYF. The CDR3 DNA follows: TGCGCCAGCAGCAGGGACTTCACAGATACGCAGTATTTT.

The chain combines TRBV2 with TRBJ2-4; 8 bases align to TRBD2. V trimming: 6 bases; J trimming: 3 bases; junction bases outside the gene matches: 4. The CDR3 spans 14 residues. Germline CDR1 and CDR2: SNHLY and FYNNEI. The CDR3 nucleotides are TGTGCCAGCAGCACTAGCGGCAACAAAAACATTCAGTACTTC. It specifies CASSTSGNKNIQYF.

A remark on this clone: The same CDR3 can be traced to other DNA sequences in this sample. The rearrangement joins TRBV6-1 to TRBJ2-7, with 7 bases identical to TRBD1. V gave up 6 bases and J gave up 1 base; unmatched junction bases: 3. Germline lookup yields CDR1 MNHNS and CDR2 SASEGT. The CDR3 is made up of 13 amino acids. The CDR3 spells CASRQGLSYEQYF. In DNA, the CDR3 is TGTGCCAGCAGACAGGGGTTGTCCTACGAGCAGTACTTC.

The V call is TRBV28, the J call TRBJ1-2; possibly TRBD1 for D (6 bases). The V gene's germline CDR1 is MDHEN and CDR2 SYDVKM. CDR3 length equals 15 residues. V lost 7 bases and J 4 bases, leaving 19 bases between the germline ends. Written as DNA, the CDR3 is TGTGCCAGCACCTACTCTACAGGGACGGGCTATGGCTACACCTTC. This gives the protein CASTYSTGTGYGYTF.